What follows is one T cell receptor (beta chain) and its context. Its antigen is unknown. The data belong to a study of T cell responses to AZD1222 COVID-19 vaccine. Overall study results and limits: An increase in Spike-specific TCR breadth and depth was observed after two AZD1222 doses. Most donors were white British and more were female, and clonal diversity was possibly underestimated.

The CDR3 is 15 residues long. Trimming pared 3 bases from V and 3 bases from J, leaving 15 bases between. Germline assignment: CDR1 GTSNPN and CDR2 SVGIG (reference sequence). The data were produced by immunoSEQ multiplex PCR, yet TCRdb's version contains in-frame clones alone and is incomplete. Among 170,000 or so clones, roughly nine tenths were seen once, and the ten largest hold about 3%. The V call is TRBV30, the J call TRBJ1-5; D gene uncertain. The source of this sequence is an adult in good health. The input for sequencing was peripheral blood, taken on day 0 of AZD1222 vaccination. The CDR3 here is CAWSRREVINQPQHF. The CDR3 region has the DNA TGTGCCTGGAGCCGCCGGGAGGTGATCAATCAGCCCCAGCATTTT.